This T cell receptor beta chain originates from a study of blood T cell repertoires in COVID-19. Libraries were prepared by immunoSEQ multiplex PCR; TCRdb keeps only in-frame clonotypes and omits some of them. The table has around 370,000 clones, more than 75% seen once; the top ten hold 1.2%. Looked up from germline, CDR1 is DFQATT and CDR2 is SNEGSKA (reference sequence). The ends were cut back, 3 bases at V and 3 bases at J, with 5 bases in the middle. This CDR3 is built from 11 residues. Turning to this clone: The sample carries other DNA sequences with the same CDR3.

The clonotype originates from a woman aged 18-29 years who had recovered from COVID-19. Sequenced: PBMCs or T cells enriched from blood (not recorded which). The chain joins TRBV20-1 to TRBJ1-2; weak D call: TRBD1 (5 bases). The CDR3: CSARTDYGYTF. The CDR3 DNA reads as TGCAGTGCTAGGACAGACTATGGCTACACCTTC.